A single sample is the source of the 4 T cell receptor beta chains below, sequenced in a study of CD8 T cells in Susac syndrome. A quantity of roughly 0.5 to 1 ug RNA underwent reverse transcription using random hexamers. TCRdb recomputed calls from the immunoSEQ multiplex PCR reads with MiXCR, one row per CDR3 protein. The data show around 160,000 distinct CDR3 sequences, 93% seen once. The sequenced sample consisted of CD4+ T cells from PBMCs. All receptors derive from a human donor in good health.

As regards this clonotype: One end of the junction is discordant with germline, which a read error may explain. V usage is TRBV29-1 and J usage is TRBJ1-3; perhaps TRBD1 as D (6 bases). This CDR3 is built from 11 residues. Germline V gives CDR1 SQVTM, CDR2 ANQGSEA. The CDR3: CSVGADSILSF. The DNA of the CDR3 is TGCAGCGTTGGGGCGGACAGCATACTGAGTTTT.

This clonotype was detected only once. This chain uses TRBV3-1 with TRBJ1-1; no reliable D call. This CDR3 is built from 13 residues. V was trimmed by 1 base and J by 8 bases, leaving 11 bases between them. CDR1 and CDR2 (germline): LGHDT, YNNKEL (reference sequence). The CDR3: CASSQVAQSEAFF. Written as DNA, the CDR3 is TGTGCCAGCAGCCAAGTTGCGCAATCCGAAGCTTTCTTT.

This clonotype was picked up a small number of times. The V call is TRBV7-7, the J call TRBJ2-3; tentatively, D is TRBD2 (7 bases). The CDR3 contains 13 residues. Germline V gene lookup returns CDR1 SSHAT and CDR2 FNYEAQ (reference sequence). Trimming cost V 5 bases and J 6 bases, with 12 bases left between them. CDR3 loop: CASSPGGPDTQYF. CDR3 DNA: TGTGCCAGCAGCCCCGGGGGGCCGGATACGCAGTATTTT. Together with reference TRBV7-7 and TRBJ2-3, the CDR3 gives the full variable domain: GAGVSQSPRYKVTKRGQDVTLRCDPISSHATLYWYQQALGQGPEFLTYFNYEAQPDKSGLPSDRFSAERPEGSISTLTIQRTEQRDSAMYRCASSPGGPDTQYFGPGTRLTVL.

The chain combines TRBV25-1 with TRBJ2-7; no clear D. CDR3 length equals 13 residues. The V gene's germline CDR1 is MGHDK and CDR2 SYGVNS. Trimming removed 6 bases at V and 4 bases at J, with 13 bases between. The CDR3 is CASSPEPPYEQYF. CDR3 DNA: TGTGCCAGCAGCCCAGAACCCCCTTACGAGCAGTACTTC.